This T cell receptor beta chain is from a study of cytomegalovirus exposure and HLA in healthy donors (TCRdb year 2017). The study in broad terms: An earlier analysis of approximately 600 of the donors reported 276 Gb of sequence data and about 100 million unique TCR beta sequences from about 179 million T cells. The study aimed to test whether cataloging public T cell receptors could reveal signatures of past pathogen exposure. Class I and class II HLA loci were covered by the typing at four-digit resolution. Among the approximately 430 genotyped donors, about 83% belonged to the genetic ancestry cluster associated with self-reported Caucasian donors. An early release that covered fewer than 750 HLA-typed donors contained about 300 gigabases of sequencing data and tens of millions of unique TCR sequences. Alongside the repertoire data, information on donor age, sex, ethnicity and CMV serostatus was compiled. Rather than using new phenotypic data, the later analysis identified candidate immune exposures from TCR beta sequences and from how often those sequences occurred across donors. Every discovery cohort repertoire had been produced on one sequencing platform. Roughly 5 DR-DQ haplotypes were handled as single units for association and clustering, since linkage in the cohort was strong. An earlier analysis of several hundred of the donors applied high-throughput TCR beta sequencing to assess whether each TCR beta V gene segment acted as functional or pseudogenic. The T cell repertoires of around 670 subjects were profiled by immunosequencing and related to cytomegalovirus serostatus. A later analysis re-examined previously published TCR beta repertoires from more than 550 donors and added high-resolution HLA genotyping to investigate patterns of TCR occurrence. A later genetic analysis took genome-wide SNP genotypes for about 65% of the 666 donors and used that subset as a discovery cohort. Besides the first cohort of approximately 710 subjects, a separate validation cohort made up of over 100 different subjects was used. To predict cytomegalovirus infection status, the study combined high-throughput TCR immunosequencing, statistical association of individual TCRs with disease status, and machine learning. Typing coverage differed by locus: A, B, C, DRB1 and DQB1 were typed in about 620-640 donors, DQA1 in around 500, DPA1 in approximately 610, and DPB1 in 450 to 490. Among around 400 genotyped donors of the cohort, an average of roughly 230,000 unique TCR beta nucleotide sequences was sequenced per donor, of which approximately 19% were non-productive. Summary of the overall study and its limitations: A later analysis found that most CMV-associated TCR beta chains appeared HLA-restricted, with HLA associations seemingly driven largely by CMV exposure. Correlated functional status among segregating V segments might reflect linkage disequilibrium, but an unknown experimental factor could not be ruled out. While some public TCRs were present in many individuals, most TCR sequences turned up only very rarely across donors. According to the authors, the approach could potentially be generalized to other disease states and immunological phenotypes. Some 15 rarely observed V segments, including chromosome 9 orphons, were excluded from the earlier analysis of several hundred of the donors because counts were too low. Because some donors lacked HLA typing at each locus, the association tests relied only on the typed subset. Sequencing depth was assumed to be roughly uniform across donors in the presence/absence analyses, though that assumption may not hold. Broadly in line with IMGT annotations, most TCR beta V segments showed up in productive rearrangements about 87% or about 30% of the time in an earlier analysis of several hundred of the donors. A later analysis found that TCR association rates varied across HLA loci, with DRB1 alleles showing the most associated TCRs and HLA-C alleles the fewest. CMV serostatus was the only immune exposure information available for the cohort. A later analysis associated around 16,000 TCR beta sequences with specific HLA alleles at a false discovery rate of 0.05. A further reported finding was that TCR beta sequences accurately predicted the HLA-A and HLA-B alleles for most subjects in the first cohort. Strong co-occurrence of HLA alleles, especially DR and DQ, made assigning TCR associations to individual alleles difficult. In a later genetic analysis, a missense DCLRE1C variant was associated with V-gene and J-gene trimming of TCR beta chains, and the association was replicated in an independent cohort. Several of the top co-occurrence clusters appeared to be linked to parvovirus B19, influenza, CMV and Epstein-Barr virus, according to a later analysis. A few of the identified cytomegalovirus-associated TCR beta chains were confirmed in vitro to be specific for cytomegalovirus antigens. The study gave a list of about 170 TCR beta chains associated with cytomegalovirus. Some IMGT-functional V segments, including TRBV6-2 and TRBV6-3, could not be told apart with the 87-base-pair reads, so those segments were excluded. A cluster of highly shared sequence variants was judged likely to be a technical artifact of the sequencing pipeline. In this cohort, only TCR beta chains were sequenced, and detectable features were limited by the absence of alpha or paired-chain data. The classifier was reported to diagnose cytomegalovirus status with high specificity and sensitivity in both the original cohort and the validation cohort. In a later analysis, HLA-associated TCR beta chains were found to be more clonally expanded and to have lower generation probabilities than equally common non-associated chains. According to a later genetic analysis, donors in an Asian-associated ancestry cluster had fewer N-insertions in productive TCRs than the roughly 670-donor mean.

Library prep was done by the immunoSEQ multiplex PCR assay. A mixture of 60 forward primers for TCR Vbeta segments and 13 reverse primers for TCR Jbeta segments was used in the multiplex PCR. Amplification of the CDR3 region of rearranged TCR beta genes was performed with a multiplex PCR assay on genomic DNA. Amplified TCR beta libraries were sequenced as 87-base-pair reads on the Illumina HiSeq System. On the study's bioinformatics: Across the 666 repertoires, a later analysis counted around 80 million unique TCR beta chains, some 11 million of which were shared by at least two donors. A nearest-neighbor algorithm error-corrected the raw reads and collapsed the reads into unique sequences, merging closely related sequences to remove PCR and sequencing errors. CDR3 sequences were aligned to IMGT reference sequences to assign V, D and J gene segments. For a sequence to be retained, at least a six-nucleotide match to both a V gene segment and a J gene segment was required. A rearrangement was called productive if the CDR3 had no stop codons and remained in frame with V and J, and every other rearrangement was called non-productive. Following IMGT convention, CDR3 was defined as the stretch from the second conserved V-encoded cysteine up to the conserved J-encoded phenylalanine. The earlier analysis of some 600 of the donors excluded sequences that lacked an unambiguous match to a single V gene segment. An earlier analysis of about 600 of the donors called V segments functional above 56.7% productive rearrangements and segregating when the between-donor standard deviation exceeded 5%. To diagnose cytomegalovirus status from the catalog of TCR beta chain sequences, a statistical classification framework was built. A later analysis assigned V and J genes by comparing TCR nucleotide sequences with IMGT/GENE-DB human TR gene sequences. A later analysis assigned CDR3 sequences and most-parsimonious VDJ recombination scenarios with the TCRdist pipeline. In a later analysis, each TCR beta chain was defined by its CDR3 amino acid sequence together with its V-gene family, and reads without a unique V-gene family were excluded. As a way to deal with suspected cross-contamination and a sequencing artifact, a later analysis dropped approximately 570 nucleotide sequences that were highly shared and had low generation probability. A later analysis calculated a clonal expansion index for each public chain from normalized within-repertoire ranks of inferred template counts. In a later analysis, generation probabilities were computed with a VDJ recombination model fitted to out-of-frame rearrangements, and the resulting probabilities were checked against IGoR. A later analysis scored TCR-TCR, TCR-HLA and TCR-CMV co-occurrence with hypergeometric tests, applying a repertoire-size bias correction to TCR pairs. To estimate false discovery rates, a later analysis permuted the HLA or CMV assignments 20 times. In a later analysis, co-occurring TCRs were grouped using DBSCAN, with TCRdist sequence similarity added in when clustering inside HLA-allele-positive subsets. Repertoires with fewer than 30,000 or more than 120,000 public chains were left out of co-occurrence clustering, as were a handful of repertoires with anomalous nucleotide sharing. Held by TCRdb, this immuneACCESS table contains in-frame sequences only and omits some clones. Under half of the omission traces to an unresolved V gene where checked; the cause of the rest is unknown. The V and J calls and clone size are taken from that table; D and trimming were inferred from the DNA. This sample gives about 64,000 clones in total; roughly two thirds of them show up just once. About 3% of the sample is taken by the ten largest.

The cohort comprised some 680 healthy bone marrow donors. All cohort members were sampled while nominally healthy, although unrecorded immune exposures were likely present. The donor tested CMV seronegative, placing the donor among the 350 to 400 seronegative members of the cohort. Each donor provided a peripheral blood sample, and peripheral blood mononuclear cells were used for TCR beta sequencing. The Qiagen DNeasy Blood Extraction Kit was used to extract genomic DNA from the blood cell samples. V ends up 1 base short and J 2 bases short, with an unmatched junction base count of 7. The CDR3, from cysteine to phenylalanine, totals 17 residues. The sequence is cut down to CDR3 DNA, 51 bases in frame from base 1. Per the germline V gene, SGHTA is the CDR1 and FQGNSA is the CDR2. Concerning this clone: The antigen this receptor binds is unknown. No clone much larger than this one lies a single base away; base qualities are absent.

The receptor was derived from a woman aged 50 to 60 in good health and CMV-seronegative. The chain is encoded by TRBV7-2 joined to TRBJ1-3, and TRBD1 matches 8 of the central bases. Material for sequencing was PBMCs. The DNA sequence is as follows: TGTGCCAGCAGCTTAGGGCTGACAGGGGATGCTGGAAACACCATATATTTT. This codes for CASSLGLTGDAGNTIYF.